The T cell receptor beta chain described here comes from a study of blood T cell repertoires in COVID-19 (dated by TCRdb to between 2020 and 2021). For the study in its entirety: Collaborator samples came from the United States, Italy and Spain and covered acute and convalescent phases of COVID-19. The material from the prospective study consisted of cDNA or gDNA derived from T cells, B-cell-depleted T cells, or PBMCs. The dataset comprised deeply sampled blood TCRbeta repertoires from subjects exposed to, actively infected with, or recovered from COVID-19. A freely available public database, intended as a resource for researchers studying the immune response to SARS-CoV-2, is where the repertoires were released. The samples were drawn from the first 160 participants of the ongoing ImmuneRACE study and from some 1,300 subjects provided by 6 global collaborators. Sample metadata almost always included a de-identified subject ID, COVID-19 status, age in years and sex. Where HLA class I and class II types were available, the types were taken from metadata supplied by the sample provider, not from assay-based typing.

TCRbeta CDR3 regions were amplified from genomic DNA by means of the immunoSEQ Assay, a bias-controlled multiplex PCR. In the source study's methods: The number of nucleated cells in each sample was estimated from the amplification of reference gene primers within the assay. To quantify the absolute abundance of each unique TCRbeta CDR3 rearrangement, sequence reads were collapsed and filtered. Productive Simpson clonality was computed per sample as the square root of Simpson's diversity index over productive rearrangements. As stored in TCRdb, this immuneACCESS dataset retains in-frame rearrangements with V and J assigned. A fraction of the clones does not appear; measured against another copy, unresolved V genes explain less than half of the discrepancy, and the remainder lacks a known reason. That table furnishes V, J and clone size, whereas the DNA furnished D and trimming. The sample table shows about 230,000 clones, and around 81% are seen once. The top ten clonotypes cover 4% to 5.5% of the sample.

From the cysteine through the phenylalanine, the CDR3 covers 15 amino acids. Of the read, only the CDR3 DNA is kept; its 45 bases are in frame from base 1. V gives up 1 base and J gives up 8 bases, and the segment between their germline ends measures 17 bases. Sequences LGHDT (CDR1) and YNNKEL (CDR2) are obtained from the germline V gene (reference sequence). This clone was observed a few times. What antigen it recognizes has not been identified. It has no much larger one-base neighbor in the sample; base qualities were not kept. Study-wide findings and limitations: How much clinical and demographic metadata was included differed by source and by participant, and the metadata was provided uncurated.

Collaborating institutions collected whole blood in K2EDTA tubes following their own protocols. For TCRbeta analysis, collaborators shipped samples as frozen whole blood, isolated PBMCs, or DNA extracted from either of those sample types. Sequences were obtained from peripheral blood. This sequence was found in a middle-aged man with active or convalescent COVID-19. The chain is made from TRBV3-1 (or the pseudogene TRBV3-2) and TRBJ1-2, with TRBD1 perhaps the D gene, on 5 matching bases. The CDR3 corresponds to CASSQVRGRGRGYTF. The DNA sequence is given as TGTGCCAGCAGCCAAGTCCGAGGGAGGGGTCGAGGCTACACCTTC.